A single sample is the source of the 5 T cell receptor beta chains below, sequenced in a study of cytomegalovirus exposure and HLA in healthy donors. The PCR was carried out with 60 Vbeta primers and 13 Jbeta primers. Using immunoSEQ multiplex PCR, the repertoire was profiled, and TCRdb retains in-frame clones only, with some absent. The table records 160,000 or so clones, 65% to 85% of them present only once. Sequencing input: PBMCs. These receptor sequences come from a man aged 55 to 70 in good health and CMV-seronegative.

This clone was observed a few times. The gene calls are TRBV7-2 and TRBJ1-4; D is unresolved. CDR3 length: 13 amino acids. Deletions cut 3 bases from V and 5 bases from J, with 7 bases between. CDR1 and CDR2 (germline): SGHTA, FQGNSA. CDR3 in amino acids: CASSFQENEKLFF. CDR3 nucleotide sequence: TGTGCCAGCAGCTTTCAGGAAAATGAAAAACTGTTTTTT.

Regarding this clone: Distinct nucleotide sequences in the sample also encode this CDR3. This CDR3 is CASSRQGSSYNEQFF. The CDR3 DNA reads as TGTGCCAGTAGTAGACAGGGAAGCTCCTACAATGAGCAGTTCTTC. The chain joins TRBV19 to TRBJ2-1; 7 nucleotides line up with TRBD1. CDR3 length: 15 amino acids. The germline gives CDR1 LNHDA, CDR2 SQIVND (reference sequence). After removal of 4 bases from V and 0 bases from J, the junction contained 3 bases not matched to a gene.

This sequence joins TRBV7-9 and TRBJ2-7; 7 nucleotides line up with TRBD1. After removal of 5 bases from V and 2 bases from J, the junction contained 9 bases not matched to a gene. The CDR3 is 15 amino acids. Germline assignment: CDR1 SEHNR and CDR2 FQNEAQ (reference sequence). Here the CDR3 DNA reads TGTGCCAGCAGCGGTACCGGGACAGCTGCCTACGAGCAGTACTTC. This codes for CASSGTGTAAYEQYF.

CDR3 sequence (DNA): TGTGCCACGTGGGCGGGCCTAAGGAGCAATGAGCAGTTCTTC. This encodes CATWAGLRSNEQFF. The J gene is TRBJ2-1, the V gene TRBV6-1, with a weak D call TRBD2 (5 bases). The CDR3 consists of 14 residues. V was pared by 10 bases and J by 6 bases, with 19 bases between. Per the germline V gene, CDR1 is MNHNS and CDR2 is SASEGT.

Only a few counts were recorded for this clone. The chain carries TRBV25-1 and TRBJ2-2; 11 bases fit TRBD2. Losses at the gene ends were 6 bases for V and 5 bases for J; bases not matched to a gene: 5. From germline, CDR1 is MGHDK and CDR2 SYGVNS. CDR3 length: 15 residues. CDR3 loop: CASRLAGGGTGELFF. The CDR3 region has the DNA TGTGCCAGCAGGCTAGCGGGGGGAGGTACCGGGGAGCTGTTTTTT.